This passage covers 9 T cell receptor beta chains from one sample sequenced in a study of beta chain features in type 1 diabetes. What was sequenced were expressed TCRB transcripts, since all of the isolated RNA had been reverse transcribed. TCRdb's copy holds only in-frame clones and misses some; the assay was immunoSEQ multiplex PCR. The table has some 150,000 clones, approximately 8.7% seen once. These receptors are not linked to any known antigen. General observations from the study: Shorter TCRB CDR3s, moderately but significantly so, were found in Type 1 diabetes patients in all four CD4+ subsets.

What was sequenced was central memory CD4+ T cells from blood. All receptors derive from a woman aged 25 to 39 with type 1 diabetes.

This clone was seen only a few times. The chain couples TRBV30 to TRBJ1-3, with D tentatively TRBD1 (6 bases). Germline values: CDR1 GTSNPN, CDR2 SVGIG (reference sequence). CDR3 length: 15 residues. V was trimmed by 3 bases and J by 2 bases, leaving 14 bases between them. The CDR3 is CAWSPSPGAGNTIYF. The CDR3 nucleotides are TGTGCCTGGAGCCCCAGTCCAGGGGCTGGAAACACCATATATTTT.

The chain combines TRBV28 with TRBJ2-7; D may be TRBD1 (5 bases). From germline, CDR1 is MDHEN and CDR2 SYDVKM. This CDR3 spans 14 amino acids. The V gene lost 3 bases and the J gene lost 4 bases, with 13 bases spanning the gap. The CDR3 reads CASSLQGMGYEQYF. CDR3 coding DNA: TGTGCCAGCAGTTTGCAGGGAATGGGTTACGAGCAGTACTTC. The variable domain in full, completed from reference TRBV28 and TRBJ2-7, reads DVKVTQSSRYLVKRTGEKVFLECVQDMDHENMFWYRQDPGLGLRLIYFSYDVKMKEKGDIPEGYSVSREKKERFSLILESASTNQTSMYLCASSLQGMGYEQYFGPGTRLTVT.

The V and J genes are TRBV19 and TRBJ2-7; the match to TRBD1 covers 11 bases. J gave up 1 base and V 5 bases, and 4 bases lay outside the gene matches. This CDR3 spans 15 amino acids. Germline-derived CDR1 and CDR2 are LNHDA and SQIVND (reference sequence). CDR3 coding DNA: TGTGCCAGTAGTCCCGGACAGGGGGCGTCCTACGAGCAGTACTTC. Amino acid sequence: CASSPGQGASYEQYF.

The chain links TRBV5-5 to TRBJ2-7, with D perhaps matching TRBD1 (5 bases). The CDR3 covers 16 residues. Looked up from germline, CDR1 is SGHKS and CDR2 is YYEKEE (reference sequence). Trimming stripped 2 bases from V and 6 bases from J, with 21 bases between. The CDR3, as DNA: TGTGCCAGCAGCTTTGGGTTGGTCAGGGAAGGTGGCGAGCAGTACTTC. Its translation is CASSFGLVREGGEQYF.

The chain is built from TRBV5-4 and TRBJ1-1; D is ambiguous. Germline V gives CDR1 SGHNT, CDR2 YYREEE (reference sequence). V lost 0 bases and J 0 bases, leaving 9 bases between the germline ends. This CDR3 is built from 15 residues. CDR3 amino acids: CASSLEWAMNTEAFF. For the CDR3, the DNA is TGTGCCAGCAGCTTGGAGTGGGCAATGAACACTGAAGCTTTCTTT.

This clone appeared a few times. This sequence joins TRBV5-8 and TRBJ2-5, with 9 bases matching TRBD2. The CDR3 consists of 13 residues. The V and J ends lost 4 bases and 8 bases, in that order; junction bases with no gene match: 6. Germline V gene sequence: CDR1 SGHTS, CDR2 YDEGEE. CDR3 sequence: CASSDWGLATQYF. The DNA of the CDR3 is TGTGCCAGCAGCGACTGGGGACTAGCTACCCAGTACTTC.

This clone was observed a few times. The V call is TRBV18, the J call TRBJ2-7; perhaps TRBD1 as D (6 bases). This CDR3 is built from 15 residues. Trimming took 2 bases from V and 0 from J, leaving 11 bases between them. Germline CDR1 reads KGHSH; CDR2 reads LQKENI. In DNA form, the CDR3 reads TGTGCCAGCTCACCAAGAACAGGGAGCTCCTACGAGCAGTACTTC. It yields the protein CASSPRTGSSYEQYF.

This clone was observed a few times. The rearrangement links TRBV10-3 to TRBJ2-3; a possible D gene is TRBD2 (6 bases). Germline CDR1 ENHRY, CDR2 SYGVKD. This CDR3 is 14 amino acids long. V was shortened by 11 bases and J by 4 bases, with 19 bases between the two germline ends. CDR3 loop: CAAKMEGRADTQYF. In DNA form, the CDR3 reads TGTGCCGCTAAAATGGAGGGACGTGCAGATACGCAGTATTTT.

There are a few counts of this clone. The chain combines TRBV11-1 with TRBJ2-3, with 9 bases identical to TRBD2. Unmatched junction bases numbered 8, after V lost 8 bases and J lost 11 bases. Germline CDR1 is SGHAT and CDR2 is FQDESV (reference sequence). The CDR3 runs to 12 residues. The DNA of the CDR3 is TGTGCCAGCGCCCAAGGCGGGAGGGGGCAGTATTTT. Amino acid sequence: CASAQGGRGQYF.